This entry describes one T cell receptor (beta chain). Antigen specificity is unknown. The PCR made use of 60 Vbeta and 13 Jbeta primers. TCRdb's copy holds only in-frame clones and misses some; the assay was immunoSEQ multiplex PCR. This table holds about 130,000 clones, roughly 80% found once. In germline, CDR1 is SEHNR, CDR2 FQNEAQ (reference sequence). Trimming removed 2 bases from V and 2 bases from J, with 10 bases in between. The CDR3 totals 15 residues. The sample originates from a study of cytomegalovirus exposure and HLA in healthy donors. Study-level points and caveats: Later analysis associated a missense DCLRE1C variant with TCR beta V- and J-gene trimming.

The sample consisted of PBMCs. The chain is built from TRBV7-9 and TRBJ2-1, with TRBD2 as a possible D gene (7 bases). This TCR came from a man younger than 40 in good health and CMV-seronegative. CDR3 sequence: CASSLRGATYNEQFF. Written as DNA, the CDR3 is TGTGCCAGCAGCTTACGGGGGGCCACCTACAATGAGCAGTTCTTC.